This T cell receptor beta chain was captured in a study of neoadjuvant anti-PD-1 for oral cavity cancer. Regarding the study as a whole: Post-nivolumab, blood T cell clonality was significantly elevated in non-responders. Only a few patients per response group were TCR-analyzed; validation needed.

Assay: immunoSEQ multiplex PCR; the TCRdb copy retains only in-frame clones and omits some. Of fewer than 7,000 clones in the sample, just under 75% are singletons; the top ten hold less than 3.5%. V lost 10 bases, J lost 4 bases, and 14 bases lay in between. Looked up from germline, CDR1 is LNHDA and CDR2 is SQIVND (reference sequence). The CDR3 is 13 residues long. This clone is large. Its antigen is undetermined. This specimen consisted of PBMCs, obtained before nivolumab (anti-PD-1) treatment. The chain has TRBV19 and TRBJ1-5; no reliable D call. The receptor comes from a person aged 35 to 85 with oral cavity squamous cell carcinoma. CDR3 DNA: TGTGCCACCCAATTCGGAGGGAATCAGCCCCAGCATTTT. This translates into CATQFGGNQPQHF.